What follows is one T cell receptor (beta chain) and its context. Its antigen is unidentified. Germline lookup yields CDR1 SQVTM and CDR2 ANQGSEA. The CDR3 covers 12 residues. Trimming removed 4 bases from V and 9 bases from J; junction bases left unmatched: 4. The data belong to a study of CD8 T cells in Susac syndrome. Whole-study results and caveats: The study acknowledged a relatively small number of individuals in its TCR sequencing and HLA analysis.

RNA was extracted with the RNeasy kit, and a quantity of 0.5 to 1 ug was reverse transcribed using random hexamers. TCRdb reanalysed the immunoSEQ multiplex PCR reads using MiXCR and keeps one entry per CDR3 protein. The table lists about 130,000 distinct CDR3 sequences, approximately 93% of them singletons, with roughly 0.3% in the top ten. Sequenced input: CD8+ T cells from PBMCs. The rearrangement uses TRBV29-1 and TRBJ2-1, with TRBD2 matching over 9 bases. This sequence originates from a human donor with multiple sclerosis. The CDR3 DNA reads as TGCAGCGTTGGTAGCGGGAGTCGTGAGCAGTTCTTC. This translates into CSVGSGSREQFF.